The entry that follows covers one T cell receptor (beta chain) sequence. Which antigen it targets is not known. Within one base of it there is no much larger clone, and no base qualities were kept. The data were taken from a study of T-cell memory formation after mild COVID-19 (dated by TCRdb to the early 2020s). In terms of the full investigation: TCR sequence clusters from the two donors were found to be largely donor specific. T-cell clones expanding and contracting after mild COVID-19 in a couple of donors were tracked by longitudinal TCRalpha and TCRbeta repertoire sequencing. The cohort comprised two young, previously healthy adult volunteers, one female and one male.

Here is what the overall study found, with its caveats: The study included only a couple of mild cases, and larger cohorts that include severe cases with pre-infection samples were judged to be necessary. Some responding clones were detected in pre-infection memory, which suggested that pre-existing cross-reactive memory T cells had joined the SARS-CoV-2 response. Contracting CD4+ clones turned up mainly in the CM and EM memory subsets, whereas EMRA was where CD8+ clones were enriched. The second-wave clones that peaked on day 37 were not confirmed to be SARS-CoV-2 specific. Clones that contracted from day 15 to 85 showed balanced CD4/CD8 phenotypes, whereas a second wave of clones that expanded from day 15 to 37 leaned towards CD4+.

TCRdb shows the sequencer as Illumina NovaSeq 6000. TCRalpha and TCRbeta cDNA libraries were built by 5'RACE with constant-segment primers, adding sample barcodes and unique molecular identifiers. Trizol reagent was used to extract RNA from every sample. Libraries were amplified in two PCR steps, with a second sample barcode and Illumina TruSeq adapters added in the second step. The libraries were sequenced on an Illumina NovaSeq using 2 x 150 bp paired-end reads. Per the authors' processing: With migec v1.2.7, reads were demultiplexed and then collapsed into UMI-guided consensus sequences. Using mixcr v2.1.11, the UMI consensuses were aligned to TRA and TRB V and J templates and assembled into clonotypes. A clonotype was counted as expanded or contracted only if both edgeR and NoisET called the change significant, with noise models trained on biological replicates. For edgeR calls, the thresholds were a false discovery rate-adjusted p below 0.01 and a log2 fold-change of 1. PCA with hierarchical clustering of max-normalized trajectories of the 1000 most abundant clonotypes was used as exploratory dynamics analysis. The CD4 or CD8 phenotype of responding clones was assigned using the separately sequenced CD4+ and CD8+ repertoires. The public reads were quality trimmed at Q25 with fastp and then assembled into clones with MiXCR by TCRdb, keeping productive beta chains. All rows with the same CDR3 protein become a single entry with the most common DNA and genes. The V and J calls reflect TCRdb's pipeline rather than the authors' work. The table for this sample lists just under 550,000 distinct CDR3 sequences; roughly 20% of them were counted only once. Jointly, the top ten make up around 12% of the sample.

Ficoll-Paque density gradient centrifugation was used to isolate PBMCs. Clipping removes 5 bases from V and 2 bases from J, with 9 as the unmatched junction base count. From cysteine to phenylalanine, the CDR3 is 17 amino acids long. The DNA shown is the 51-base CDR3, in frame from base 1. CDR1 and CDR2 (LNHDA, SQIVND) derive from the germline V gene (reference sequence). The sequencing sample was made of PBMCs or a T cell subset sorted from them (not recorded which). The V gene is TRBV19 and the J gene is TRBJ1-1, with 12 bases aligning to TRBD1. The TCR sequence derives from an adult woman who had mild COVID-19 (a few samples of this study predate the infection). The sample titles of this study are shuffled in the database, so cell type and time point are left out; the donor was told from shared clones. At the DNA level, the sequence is TGTGCCAGTAGTCGACCCCCCGGGACAGGGGGCAACACTGAAGCTTTCTTT. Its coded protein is CASSRPPGTGGNTEAFF.